This T cell receptor (beta chain) comes out of a study of regulatory T cells in long-lasting Graves disease. The time point is: persistent/refractory GD, antithyroid drugs over 5 years with positive TRAb. The TCR library was prepared using RNA isolated from PBMCs. Patients with Graves' disease were diagnosed by American Thyroid Association guidelines. Arm-PCR of CDR3 regions with iRepertoire HTBI primers generated TCR beta libraries. TCRdb ran MiXCR on the multiplex PCR reads and lists one entry per CDR3 protein. The repertoire holds about 470,000 distinct CDR3 sequences, with roughly 21% as singletons. This sample comprised peripheral blood mononuclear cells (PBMCs), obtained when the disease was refractory, from a patient treated with antithyroid drugs. The sequence was obtained from a female donor with Graves disease.

CDR3 coding DNA: TGTGCCAGCAGGCCCTCCAGAATCCTGACAGGGGCATTTTTT. Translating gives CASRPSRILTGAFF. The chain uses TRBV28 and TRBJ1-4; the match to TRBD1 covers 8 bases. Germline CDR1 is MDHEN and CDR2 is SYDVKM. J was trimmed by 17 bases and V by 6 bases; bases with no gene match: 17. CDR3 length: 14 residues.